The present T cell receptor (beta chain) was sequenced within a study of cytotoxic CD8 clonotypes in ibrutinib-treated CLL. At the level of the study: It was after a median 12 months of treatment, range 6 to 36, that response samples were taken. Study-wide findings and caveats: Public clonotypes, an uncommon group, contracted or remained stable on treatment. Sampling time points were not equivalent between sustained-remission and progressing patients.

The source of roughly 2 micrograms of genomic DNA for TCR beta libraries was cryopreserved PBMCs. This clone is medium-sized by share. Its specificity is not known. The V end lost 6 bases, the J end lost 2 bases, and 10 bases lay between the germline ends. Germline assignment: CDR1 SNHLY and CDR2 FYNNEI. CDR3 length equals 13 residues. Produced via immunoSEQ multiplex PCR; TCRdb's table is partial and in-frame only. The sample contains under 40,000 clones, approximately 51% of which appear only once. This chain connects TRBV2 to TRBJ1-1, with no clear D. This receptor was identified in a human donor with chronic lymphocytic leukemia. Specimen: PBMCs, collected before ibrutinib treatment. The CDR3 DNA sequence: TGTGCCAGCAGCGTCTGGGGAAACACTGAAGCTTTCTTT. Translated, it gives CASSVWGNTEAFF.